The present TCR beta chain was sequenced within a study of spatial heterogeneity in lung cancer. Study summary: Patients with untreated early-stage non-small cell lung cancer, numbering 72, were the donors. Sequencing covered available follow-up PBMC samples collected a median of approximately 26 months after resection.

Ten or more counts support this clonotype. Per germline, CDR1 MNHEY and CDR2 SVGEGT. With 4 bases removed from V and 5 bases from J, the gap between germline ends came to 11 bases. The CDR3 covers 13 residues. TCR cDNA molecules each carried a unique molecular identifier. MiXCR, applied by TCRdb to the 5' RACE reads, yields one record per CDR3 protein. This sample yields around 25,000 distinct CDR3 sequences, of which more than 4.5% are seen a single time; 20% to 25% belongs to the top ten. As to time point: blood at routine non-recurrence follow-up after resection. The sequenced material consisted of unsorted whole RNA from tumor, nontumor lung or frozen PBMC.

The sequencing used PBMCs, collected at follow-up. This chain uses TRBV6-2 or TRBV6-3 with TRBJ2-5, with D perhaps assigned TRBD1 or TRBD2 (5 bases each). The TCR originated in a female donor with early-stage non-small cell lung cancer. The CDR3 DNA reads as TGTGCCAGCAGTTGGAGGACAAGGGAGACCCAGTACTTC. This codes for CASSWRTRETQYF.